The text below deals with one T cell receptor beta chain. Per the authors' pipeline: Researchers report that nucleated cell counts were estimated from reference gene primer amplification. Sequenced by immunoSEQ multiplex PCR; TCRdb stores in-frame clones only, minus some. Clone size and the V and J calls come from that table; the DNA yielded D and trimming. This table has under 250,000 clones, roughly nine tenths appearing once. This sample was included in a study of blood T cell repertoires in COVID-19. Looking at the study overall: Acute and convalescent COVID-19 specimens originated in the United States, Italy and Spain. T cells, B-cell-depleted T cells, or PBMCs provided the cDNA or gDNA that served as material.

The V end lost 2 bases, the J end lost 1 base, and 5 bases lay between the germline ends. Germline V gene data show CDR1 as SGHTA and CDR2 as FQGTGA. The CDR3 is 13 amino acids. Input material: peripheral blood. The J gene is TRBJ1-1, the V gene TRBV7-3, with no clear D. The receptor was derived from a man in his sixties with acute or convalescent COVID-19. As DNA, the CDR3 is TGTGCCAGCAGCTTACAATCGAACACTGAAGCTTTCTTT. Its translation: CASSLQSNTEAFF.